This T cell receptor beta chain was captured in a study of T cell clonality in common variable immunodeficiency. Study-wide points: TCRbeta clonality was increased in CVID versus healthy controls. Reportedly, TCR beta sequences from common variable immunodeficiency showed fewer deletions and N-nucleotide insertions.

This clone was detected many times. Its target is not known. The CDR3 is cut off 3 residues early in the read; its end comes from the germline J gene. Produced via immunoSEQ multiplex PCR; TCRdb's table is partial and in-frame only. This repertoire lists fewer than 50,000 clones without singletons; 0.6% to 0.8% sits in the top ten. With 2 bases clipped from V and 0 bases from J, the junction kept 2 bases outside the gene matches. The germline V gene encodes CDR1 SGHDT and CDR2 YYEEEE. The CDR3 runs to 15 residues. The sequencing sample was made of peripheral blood mononuclear cells. The rearrangement uses TRBV5-6 and TRBJ2-7, with 10 bases fitting TRBD2. The origin of this receptor is a person aged 18 to 70 in good health. The covered CDR3 bases are TGTGCCAGCAGCTTTCTAGCGGGAGCCTCCTACGAG. Amino acid sequence: CASSFLAGASYE. In full, the CDR3 is CASSFLAGASYEQYF.